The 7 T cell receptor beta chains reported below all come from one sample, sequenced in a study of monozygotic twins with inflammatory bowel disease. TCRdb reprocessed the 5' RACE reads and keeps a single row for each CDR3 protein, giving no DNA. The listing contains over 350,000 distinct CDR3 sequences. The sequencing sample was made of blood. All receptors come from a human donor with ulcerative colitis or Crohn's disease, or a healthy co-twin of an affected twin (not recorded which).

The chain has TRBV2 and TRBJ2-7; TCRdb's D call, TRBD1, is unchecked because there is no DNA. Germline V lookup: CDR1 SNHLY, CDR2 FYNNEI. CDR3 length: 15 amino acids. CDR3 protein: CASSELDRGFYEQYF.

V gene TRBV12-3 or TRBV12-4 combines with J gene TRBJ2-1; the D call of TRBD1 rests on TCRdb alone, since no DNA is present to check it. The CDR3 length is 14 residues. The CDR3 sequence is CASSLGQGTHEQFF.

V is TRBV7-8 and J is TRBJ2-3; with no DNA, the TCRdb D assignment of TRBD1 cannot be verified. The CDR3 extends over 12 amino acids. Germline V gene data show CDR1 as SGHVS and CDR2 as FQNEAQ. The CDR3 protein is CASSLDDRGRTF.

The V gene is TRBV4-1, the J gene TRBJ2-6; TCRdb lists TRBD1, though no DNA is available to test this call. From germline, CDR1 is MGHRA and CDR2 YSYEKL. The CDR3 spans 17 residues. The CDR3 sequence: CASSQAWTGTGANVLTF.

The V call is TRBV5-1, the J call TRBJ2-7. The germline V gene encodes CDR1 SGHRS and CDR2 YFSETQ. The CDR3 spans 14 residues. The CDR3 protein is CASSFGLKSHEQYF.

The CDR3 protein is CAISETLEDTQYF. The V and J genes are TRBV10-3 and TRBJ2-3. Germline V gene sequence: CDR1 ENHRY, CDR2 SYGVKD. CDR3 size: 13 residues.

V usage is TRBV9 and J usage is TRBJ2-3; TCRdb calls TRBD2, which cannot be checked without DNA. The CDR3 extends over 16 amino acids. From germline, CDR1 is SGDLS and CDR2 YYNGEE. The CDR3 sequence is CASSHLTSGVSDTQYF.